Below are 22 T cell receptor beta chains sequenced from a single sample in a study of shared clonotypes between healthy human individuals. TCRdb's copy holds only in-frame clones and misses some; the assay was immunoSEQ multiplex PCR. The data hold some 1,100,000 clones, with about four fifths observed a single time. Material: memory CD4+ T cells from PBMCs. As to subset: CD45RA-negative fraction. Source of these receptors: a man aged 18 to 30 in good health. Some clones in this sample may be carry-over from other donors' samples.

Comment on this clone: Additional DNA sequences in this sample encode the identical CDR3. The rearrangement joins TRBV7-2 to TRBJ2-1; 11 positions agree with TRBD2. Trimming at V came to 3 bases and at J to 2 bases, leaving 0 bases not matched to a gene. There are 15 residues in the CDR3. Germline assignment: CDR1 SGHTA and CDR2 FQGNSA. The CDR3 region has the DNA TGTGCCAGCAGCTTGACTAGCGGGACCTACAATGAGCAGTTCTTC. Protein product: CASSLTSGTYNEQFF.

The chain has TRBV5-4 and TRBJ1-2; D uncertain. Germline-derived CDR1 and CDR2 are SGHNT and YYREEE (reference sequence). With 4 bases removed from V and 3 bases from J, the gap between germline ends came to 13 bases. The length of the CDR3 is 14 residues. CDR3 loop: CASSPPQTYYGYTF. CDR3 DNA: TGTGCCAGCAGCCCCCCCCAAACTTACTATGGCTACACCTTC.

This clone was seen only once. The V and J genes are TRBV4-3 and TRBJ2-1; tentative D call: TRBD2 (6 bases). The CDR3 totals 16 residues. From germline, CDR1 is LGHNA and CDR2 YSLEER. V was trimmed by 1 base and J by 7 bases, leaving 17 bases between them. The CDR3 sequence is CASSQVTGDGLNEQFF. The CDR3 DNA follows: TGCGCCAGCAGCCAAGTTACGGGAGACGGTCTTAATGAGCAGTTCTTC.

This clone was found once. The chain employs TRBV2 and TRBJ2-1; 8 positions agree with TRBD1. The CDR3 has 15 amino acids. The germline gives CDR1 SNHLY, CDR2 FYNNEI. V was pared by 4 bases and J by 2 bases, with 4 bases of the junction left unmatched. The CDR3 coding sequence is TGTGCCAGCAGTGTTCAGGGGGCCGCCTACAATGAGCAGTTCTTC. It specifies CASSVQGAAYNEQFF.

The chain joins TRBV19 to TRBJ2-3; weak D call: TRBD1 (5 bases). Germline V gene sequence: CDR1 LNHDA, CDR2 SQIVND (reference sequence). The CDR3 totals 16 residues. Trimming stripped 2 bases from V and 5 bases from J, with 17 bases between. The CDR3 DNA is TGTGCCAGTAGTATAAGAGTTGGGTCAGACAGAGATACGCAGTATTTT. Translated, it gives CASSIRVGSDRDTQYF.

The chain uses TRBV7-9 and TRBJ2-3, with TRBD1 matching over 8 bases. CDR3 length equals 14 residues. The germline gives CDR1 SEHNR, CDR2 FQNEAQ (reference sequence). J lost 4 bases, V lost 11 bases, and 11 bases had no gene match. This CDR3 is CAGGTGGQSDTQYF. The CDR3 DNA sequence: TGTGCCGGCGGTACAGGGGGACAATCAGATACGCAGTATTTT.

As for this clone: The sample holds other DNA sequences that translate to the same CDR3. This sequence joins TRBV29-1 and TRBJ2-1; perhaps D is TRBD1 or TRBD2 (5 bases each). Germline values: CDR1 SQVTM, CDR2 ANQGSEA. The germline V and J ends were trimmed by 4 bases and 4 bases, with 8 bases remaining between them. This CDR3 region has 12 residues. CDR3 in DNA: TGCAGCGTTGGGGGGATTTACAATGAGCAGTTCTTC. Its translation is CSVGGIYNEQFF.

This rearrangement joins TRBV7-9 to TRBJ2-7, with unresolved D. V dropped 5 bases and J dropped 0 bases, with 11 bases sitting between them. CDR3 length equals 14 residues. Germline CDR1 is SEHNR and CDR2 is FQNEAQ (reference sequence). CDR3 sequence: CASSPSAYSYEQYF. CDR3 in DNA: TGTGCCAGCAGCCCCTCAGCGTACTCCTACGAGCAGTACTTC. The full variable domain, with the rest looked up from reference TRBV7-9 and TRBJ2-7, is DTGVSQNPRHKITKRGQNVTFRCDPISEHNRLYWYRQTLGQGPEFLTYFQNEAQLEKSRLLSDRFSAERPKGSFSTLEIQRTEQGDSAMYLCASSPSAYSYEQYFGPGTRLTVT.

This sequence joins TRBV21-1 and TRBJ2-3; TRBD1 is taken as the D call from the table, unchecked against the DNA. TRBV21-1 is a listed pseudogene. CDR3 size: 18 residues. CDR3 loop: CASSKVKQVPTSTDTQYF. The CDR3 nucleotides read TGTGCCAGCAGCAAAGTTAAGCAGGTCCCTACTAGCACAGATACGCAGTATTTT.

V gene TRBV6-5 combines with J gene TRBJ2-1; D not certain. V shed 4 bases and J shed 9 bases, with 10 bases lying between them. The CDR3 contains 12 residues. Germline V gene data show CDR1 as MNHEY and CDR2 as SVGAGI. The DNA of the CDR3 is TGTGCCAGCAGTTCGTACTCCTCTGAGCAGTTCTTC. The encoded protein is CASSSYSSEQFF.

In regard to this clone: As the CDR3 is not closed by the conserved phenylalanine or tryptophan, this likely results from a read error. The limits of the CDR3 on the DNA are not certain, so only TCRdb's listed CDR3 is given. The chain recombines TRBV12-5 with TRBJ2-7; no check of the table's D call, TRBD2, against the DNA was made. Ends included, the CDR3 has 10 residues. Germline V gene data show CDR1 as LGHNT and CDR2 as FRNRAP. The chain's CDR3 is CASGLRRGGG.

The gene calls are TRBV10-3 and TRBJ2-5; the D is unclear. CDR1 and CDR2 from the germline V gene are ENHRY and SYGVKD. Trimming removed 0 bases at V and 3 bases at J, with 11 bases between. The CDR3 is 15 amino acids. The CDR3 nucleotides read TGTGCCATCAGTGAGTCTCGGGCAGGTGAAGAGACCCAGTACTTC. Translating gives CAISESRAGEETQYF.

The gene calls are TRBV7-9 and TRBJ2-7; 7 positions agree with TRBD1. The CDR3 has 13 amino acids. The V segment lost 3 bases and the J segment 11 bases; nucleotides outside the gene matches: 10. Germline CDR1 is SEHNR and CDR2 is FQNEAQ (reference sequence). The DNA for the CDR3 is TGTGCCAGCAGCTTTCGGGACAGTTGGCGGGAGTACTTC. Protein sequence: CASSFRDSWREYF.

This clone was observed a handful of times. The CDR3 bases are TGTGCCAGCAGCGGCCAAGGGGGGCGCGCAGCTTTCTTT. Its protein is CASSGQGGRAAFF. The rearrangement joins TRBV9 to TRBJ1-1; perhaps TRBD1 as D (6 bases). Germline assignment: CDR1 SGDLS and CDR2 YYNGEE. With 3 bases removed from V and 10 bases from J, the gap between germline ends came to 16 bases. The CDR3 is 13 amino acids.

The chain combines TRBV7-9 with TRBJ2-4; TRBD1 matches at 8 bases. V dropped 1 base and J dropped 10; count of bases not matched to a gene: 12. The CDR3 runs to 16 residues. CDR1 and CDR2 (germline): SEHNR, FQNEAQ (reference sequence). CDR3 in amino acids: CASSLVNRGDLGIQYF. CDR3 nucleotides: TGTGCCAGCAGCTTAGTTAACAGGGGGGATCTAGGGATTCAGTACTTC.

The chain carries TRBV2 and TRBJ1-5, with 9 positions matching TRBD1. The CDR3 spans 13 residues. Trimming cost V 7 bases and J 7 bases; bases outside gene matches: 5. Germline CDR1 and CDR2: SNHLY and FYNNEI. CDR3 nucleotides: TGTGCCAGCATGGGACAGGGTAGCCAGCCCCAGCATTTT. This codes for CASMGQGSQPQHF.

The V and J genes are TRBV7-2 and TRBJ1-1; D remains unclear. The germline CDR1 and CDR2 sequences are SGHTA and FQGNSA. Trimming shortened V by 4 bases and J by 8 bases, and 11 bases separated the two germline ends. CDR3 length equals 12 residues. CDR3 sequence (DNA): TGTGCCAGCAGCTCCCCACTAGCCGAAGCTTTCTTT. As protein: CASSSPLAEAFF.

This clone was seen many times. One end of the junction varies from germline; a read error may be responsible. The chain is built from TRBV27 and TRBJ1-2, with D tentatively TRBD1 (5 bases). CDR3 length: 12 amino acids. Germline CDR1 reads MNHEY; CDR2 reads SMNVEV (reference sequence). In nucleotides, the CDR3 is TGTGCCAGCAGTTCGGGACTGTTCCAGCACTATTTC. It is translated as CASSSGLFQHYF.

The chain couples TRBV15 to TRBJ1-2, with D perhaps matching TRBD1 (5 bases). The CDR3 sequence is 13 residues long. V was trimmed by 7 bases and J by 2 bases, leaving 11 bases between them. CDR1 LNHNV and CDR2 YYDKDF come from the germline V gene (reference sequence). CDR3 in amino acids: CATTRGVNYGYTF. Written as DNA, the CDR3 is TGTGCCACCACCCGGGGGGTAAACTATGGCTACACCTTC. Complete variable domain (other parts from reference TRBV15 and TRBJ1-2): DAMVIQNPRYQVTQFGKPVTLSCSQTLNHNVMYWYQQKSSQAPKLLFHYYDKDFNNEADTPDNFQSRRPNTSFCFLDIRSPGLGDTAMYLCATTRGVNYGYTFGSGTRLTVV.

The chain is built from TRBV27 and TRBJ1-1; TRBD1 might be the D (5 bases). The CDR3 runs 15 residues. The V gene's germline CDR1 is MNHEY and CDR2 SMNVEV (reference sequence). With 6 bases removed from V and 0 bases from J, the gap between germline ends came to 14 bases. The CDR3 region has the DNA TGTGCCAGCAGGATCCGTTGGGGGATGAACACTGAAGCTTTCTTT. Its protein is CASRIRWGMNTEAFF.

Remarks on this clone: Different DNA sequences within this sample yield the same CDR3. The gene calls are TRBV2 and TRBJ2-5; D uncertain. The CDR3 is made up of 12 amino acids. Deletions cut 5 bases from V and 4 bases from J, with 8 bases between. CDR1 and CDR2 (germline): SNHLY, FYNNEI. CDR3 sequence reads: CASSLGRETQYF. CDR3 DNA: TGTGCCAGCAGTCTGGGCCGAGAGACCCAGTACTTC. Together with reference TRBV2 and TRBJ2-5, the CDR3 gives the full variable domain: EPEVTQTPSHQVTQMGQEVILRCVPISNHLYFYWYRQILGQKVEFLVSFYNNEISEKSEIFDDQFSVERPDGSNFTLKIRSTKLEDSAMYFCASSLGRETQYFGPGTRLLVL.

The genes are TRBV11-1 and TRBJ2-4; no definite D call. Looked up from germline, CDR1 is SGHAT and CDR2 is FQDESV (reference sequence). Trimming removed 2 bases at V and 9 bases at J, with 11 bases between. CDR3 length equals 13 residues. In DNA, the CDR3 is TGTGCCAGCAGCTTACGGTTCGAGATCATTCAGTACTTC. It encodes CASSLRFEIIQYF.